This entry features one T cell receptor (beta chain) sequence. The CDR3 sequence is 16 residues long. Germline values: CDR1 LNHDA, CDR2 SQIVND (reference sequence). V shed 1 base and J shed 0 bases, with 10 bases lying between them. This sample was taken from a study of shared clonotypes between healthy human individuals. The method was immunoSEQ multiplex PCR; TCRdb's version includes in-frame clones alone and lacks a portion of them. In the table there are 2 million to 3 million clones, more than 80% of which are singletons. This chain uses TRBV19 with TRBJ1-5; D gene uncertain. The origin of this receptor is a man in his late teens or twenties in good health. Material: naive CD4+ T cells sorted from blood. The subset is: CD45RA+ positively selected. For the CDR3, the DNA is TGTGCCAGTAGTATAGGGGAAGGTCGTAGCAATCAGCCCCAGCATTTT. Protein: CASSIGEGRSNQPQHF. The complete variable domain, with remaining parts taken from reference TRBV19 and TRBJ1-5, reads DGGITQSPKYLFRKEGQNVTLSCEQNLNHDAMYWYRQDPGQGLRLIYYSQIVNDFQKGDIAEGYSVSREKKESFPLTVTSAQKNPTAFYLCASSIGEGRSNQPQHFGDGTRLSIL.